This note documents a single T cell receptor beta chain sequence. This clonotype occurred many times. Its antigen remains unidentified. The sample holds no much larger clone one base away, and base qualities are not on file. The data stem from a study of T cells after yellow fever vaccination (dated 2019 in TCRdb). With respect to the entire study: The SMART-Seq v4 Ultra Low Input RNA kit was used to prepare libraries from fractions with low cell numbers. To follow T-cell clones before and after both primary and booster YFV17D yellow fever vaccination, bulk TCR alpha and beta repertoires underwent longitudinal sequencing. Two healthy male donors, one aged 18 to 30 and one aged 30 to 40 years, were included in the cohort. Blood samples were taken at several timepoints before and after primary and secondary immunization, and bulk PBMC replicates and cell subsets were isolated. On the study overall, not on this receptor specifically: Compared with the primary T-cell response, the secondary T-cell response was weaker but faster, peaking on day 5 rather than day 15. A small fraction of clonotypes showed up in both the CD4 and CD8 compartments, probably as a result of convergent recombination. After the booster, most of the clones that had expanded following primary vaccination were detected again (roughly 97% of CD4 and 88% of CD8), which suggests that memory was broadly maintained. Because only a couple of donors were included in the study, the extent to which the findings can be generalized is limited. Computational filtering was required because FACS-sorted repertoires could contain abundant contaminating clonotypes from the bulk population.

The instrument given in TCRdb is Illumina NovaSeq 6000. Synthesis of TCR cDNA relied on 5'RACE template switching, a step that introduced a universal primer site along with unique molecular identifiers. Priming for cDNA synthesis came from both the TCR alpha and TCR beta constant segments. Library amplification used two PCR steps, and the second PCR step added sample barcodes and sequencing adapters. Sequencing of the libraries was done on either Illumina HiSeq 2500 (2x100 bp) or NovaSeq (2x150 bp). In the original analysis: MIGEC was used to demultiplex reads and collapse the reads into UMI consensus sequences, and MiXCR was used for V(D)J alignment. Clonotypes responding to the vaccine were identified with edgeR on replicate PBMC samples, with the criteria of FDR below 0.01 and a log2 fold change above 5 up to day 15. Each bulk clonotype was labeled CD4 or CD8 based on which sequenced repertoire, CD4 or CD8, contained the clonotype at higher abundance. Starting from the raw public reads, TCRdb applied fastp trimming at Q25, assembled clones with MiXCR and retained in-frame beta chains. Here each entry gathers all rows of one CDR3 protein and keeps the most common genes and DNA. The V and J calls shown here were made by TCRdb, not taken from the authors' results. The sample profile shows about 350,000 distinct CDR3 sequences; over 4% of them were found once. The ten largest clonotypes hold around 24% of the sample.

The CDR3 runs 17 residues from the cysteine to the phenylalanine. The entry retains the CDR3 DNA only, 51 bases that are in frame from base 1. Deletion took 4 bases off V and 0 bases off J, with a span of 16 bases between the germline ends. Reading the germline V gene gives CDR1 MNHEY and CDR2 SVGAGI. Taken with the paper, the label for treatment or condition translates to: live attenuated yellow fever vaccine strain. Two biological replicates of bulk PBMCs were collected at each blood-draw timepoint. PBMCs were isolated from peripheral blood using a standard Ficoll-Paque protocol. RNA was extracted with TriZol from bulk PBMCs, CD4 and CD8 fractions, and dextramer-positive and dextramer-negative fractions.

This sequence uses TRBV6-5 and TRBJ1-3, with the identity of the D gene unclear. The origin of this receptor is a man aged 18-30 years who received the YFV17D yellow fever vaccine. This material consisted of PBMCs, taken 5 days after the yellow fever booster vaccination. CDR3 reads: CASSSSLSGHSGNTIYF. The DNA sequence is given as TGTGCCAGCAGTTCTTCCCTGTCGGGCCACTCTGGAAACACCATATATTTT.